The 29 T cell receptor beta chains presented below share a single source sample, sequenced in a study of CD8+CD57+ T cells in acquired aplastic anemia. Genomic DNA constituted the template upon which TCR beta VDJ and CDR3 profiling was performed. TCRdb re-analysed the reads in MiXCR, keeping a single row per CDR3 protein. The sample lists 150,000 or so distinct CDR3 sequences, 40% to 55% occurring once. Sequenced patients had shown CD8+CD57+ cell expansion by flow cytometry. The sequenced sample was sorted CD4+, CD8+, or CD8+CD57+ T cells (not recorded which) from PBMCs. Receptor source: a human donor with aplastic anemia.

The rearrangement joins TRBV29-1 to TRBJ2-3; 9 nucleotides agree with TRBD2. The CDR3 sequence is 14 residues long. Germline assignment: CDR1 SQVTM and CDR2 ANQGSEA. J gave up 4 bases and V 8 bases, and 10 bases lay outside the gene matches. The CDR3: CSLLAGGPSDTQYF. The CDR3, as DNA: TGCAGCTTATTGGCGGGAGGGCCATCAGATACGCAGTATTTT.

As concerns this clonotype: The germline gene is not matched at one end of the junction; a read error may be the cause. Written as DNA, the CDR3 is TGTGCCAGCAGCTTGGGGGATGCGCAGTATTTT. The encoded protein is CASSLGDAQYF. The gene calls are TRBV5-3 and TRBJ2-3; D is tentatively TRBD1 or TRBD2 (5 bases each). TRBV5-3 is an ORF, with its function uncertain. The CDR3 has 11 amino acids.

The CDR3 DNA is TGTGCCAGTGGCGTAAGGGTCACAGATACGCAGTATTTT. Translation: CASGVRVTDTQYF. The J gene is TRBJ2-3, the V gene TRBV19, with D unclear. Germline V CDR1 and CDR2: LNHDA, SQIVND (reference sequence). Trimming removed 8 bases at V and 2 bases at J, with 11 bases between. The CDR3 spans 13 residues.

J is TRBJ2-1 and V is TRBV12-3 or TRBV12-4; D may be TRBD1 (5 bases). The CDR3 is 15 amino acids. Trimming took 3 bases from V and 0 from J, leaving 9 bases between them. CDR3 in amino acids: CASSLQGGSYNEQFF. The CDR3 nucleotides read TGTGCCAGCAGTTTGCAGGGCGGCTCCTACAATGAGCAGTTCTTC.

This clonotype was found a few times. This sequence joins TRBV25-1 and TRBJ1-1; weak D call: TRBD1 (5 bases). The CDR3 covers 14 residues. The germline CDR1 and CDR2 sequences are MGHDK and SYGVNS. The V and J ends lost 2 bases and 7 bases respectively, with 14 bases between them. The CDR3 here is CASSEGWQGFEAFF. As DNA, the CDR3 is TGTGCCAGCAGTGAAGGATGGCAGGGCTTTGAAGCTTTCTTT.

In this sample, this clonotype turned up many times. The chain combines TRBV6-1 with TRBJ2-3; the D gene is possibly TRBD2 (6 bases). CDR1 and CDR2 (germline): MNHNS, SASEGT. The CDR3 has 14 residues. Trimming removed 8 bases at V and 1 base at J, with 13 bases between. CDR3 sequence: CASRLEVRTDTQYF. In DNA, the CDR3 is TGTGCCAGCCGACTAGAAGTGCGCACAGATACGCAGTATTTT.

This clonotype occurred a few times. The chain joins TRBV19 to TRBJ2-7, with TRBD2 matching 8 bases. The CDR3 extends over 13 amino acids. The ends lost 6 bases at V and 5 bases at J; junction bases unmatched: 6. Germline CDR1 reads LNHDA; CDR2 reads SQIVND (reference sequence). The CDR3 is CASSERERNEQYF. Here the CDR3 DNA reads TGTGCCAGTAGCGAGCGGGAGAGGAACGAGCAGTACTTC.

This clonotype was picked up a small number of times. This sequence joins TRBV27 and TRBJ2-7, with TRBD1 matching over 7 bases. J lost 0 bases, V lost 7 bases, and 15 bases had no gene match. The CDR3 extends over 17 amino acids. Germline CDR1 reads MNHEY; CDR2 reads SMNVEV (reference sequence). The CDR3 protein is CASKSSGRTGASYEQYF. For the CDR3, the DNA is TGTGCCAGCAAATCCTCAGGCAGGACAGGAGCCTCCTACGAGCAGTACTTC.

This clonotype was picked up many times. The V and J genes are TRBV12-5 and TRBJ1-1; D is perhaps TRBD1 (5 bases). Germline V gene lookup returns CDR1 LGHNT and CDR2 FRNRAP. There are 14 residues in the CDR3. The V end lost 6 bases, the J end lost 4 bases, and 15 bases lay between the germline ends. CDR3 amino acids: CASGAGGMGTEAFF. CDR3 bases: TGTGCTAGTGGGGCCGGGGGGATGGGCACTGAAGCTTTCTTT.

This clonotype has ten or more counts. This chain links TRBV6-1 with TRBJ2-3; D might be TRBD1 or TRBD2, each matching 5 bases. The V gene's germline CDR1 is MNHNS and CDR2 SASEGT. This CDR3 has 14 amino acids. Trimming stripped 7 bases from V and 0 bases from J, with 11 bases between. The CDR3 here is CASIPGASTDTQYF. In DNA, the CDR3 is TGTGCCAGCATCCCCGGGGCCAGCACAGATACGCAGTATTTT.

The rearrangement links TRBV15 to TRBJ1-5; 9 bases agree with TRBD1. CDR1 is LNHNV and CDR2 is YYDKDF in the germline V gene (reference sequence). This CDR3 has 15 amino acids. Trimming took 3 bases from V and 5 from J; bases not matched to a gene: 5. DNA for the CDR3: TGTGCCACCAGCAGTCACAGGGGGCGCGATCAGCCCCAGCATTTT. Translating gives CATSSHRGRDQPQHF.

In this sample, this clonotype turned up many times. The chain is built from TRBV6-7 and TRBJ2-7, with 8 bases matching TRBD1. TRBV6-7 is given ORF status, its function remaining uncertain. J lost 3 bases, V lost 6 bases, and 16 bases had no gene match. This CDR3 has 17 amino acids. The CDR3 coding sequence is TGTGCCAGCAGCGACCGACCCTGGACAGGGTGGAACTACGAGCAGTACTTC. Protein: CASSDRPWTGWNYEQYF.

In DNA form, the CDR3 reads TGTGCCAGCAGCCCCGCCGGGGGGTGGGCCAAAAACATTCAGTACTTC. This codes for CASSPAGGWAKNIQYF. The chain links TRBV11-2 to TRBJ2-4; 7 nucleotides line up with TRBD2. Germline values: CDR1 SGHAT, CDR2 FQNNGV. The CDR3 sequence is 16 residues long. The V segment lost 5 bases and the J segment 1 base; nucleotides outside the gene matches: 8.

The chain links TRBV25-1 to TRBJ2-5; weak D call: TRBD2 (6 bases). V was cut by 1 base and J by 4 bases, with 22 bases left in between. The CDR3 is 18 amino acids. Germline V gene sequence: CDR1 MGHDK, CDR2 SYGVNS. CDR3 amino acids: CASSEFSPFTSSRETQYF. DNA of the CDR3: TGTGCCAGCAGTGAATTTAGCCCCTTTACTAGCAGCCGAGAGACCCAGTACTTC. The whole variable domain, remainder taken from reference TRBV25-1 and TRBJ2-5, is EADIYQTPRYLVIGTGKKITLECSQTMGHDKMYWYQQDPGMELHLIHYSYGVNSTEKGDLSSESTVSRIRTEHFPLTLESARPSHTSQYLCASSEFSPFTSSRETQYFGPGTRLLVL.

The chain combines TRBV2 with TRBJ2-5; no clear D gene. The CDR3 extends over 13 amino acids. The germline V gene has CDR1 SNHLY and CDR2 FYNNEI. The V and J ends lost 4 bases and 1 base respectively, with 7 bases between them. The CDR3 here is CASSGAAQETQYF. The CDR3 nucleotides are TGTGCCAGCAGTGGAGCAGCCCAAGAGACCCAGTACTTC.

At least ten counts were recorded for this clonotype. The rearrangement links TRBV7-3 to TRBJ2-1, with D tentatively TRBD2 (5 bases). V gave up 1 base and J gave up 4 bases, with 26 bases separating them. The CDR3 contains 20 residues. The germline gives CDR1 SGHTA, CDR2 FQGTGA. CDR3 bases: TGTGCCAGCAGCTTAAGAGTGAGGGTCCGAGGTAGTCCGGGTTACAATGAGCAGTTCTTC. Translating it yields CASSLRVRVRGSPGYNEQFF.

This clonotype came up once. As DNA, the CDR3 is TGCGCCAGCAGCTTGGTCGGGTTTGAAGAAAACACCATATATTTT. It encodes CASSLVGFEENTIYF. The chain couples TRBV5-1 to TRBJ1-3, with D unresolved. The CDR3 loop spans 15 amino acids. The V gene lost 0 bases and the J gene lost 6 bases, with 13 bases spanning the gap. Germline CDR1 reads SGHRS; CDR2 reads YFSETQ.

The chain is built from TRBV12-3 or TRBV12-4 and TRBJ2-1, with unresolved D. V was clipped by 3 bases and J by 0 bases, with 12 bases between them. This CDR3 is 16 amino acids long. This CDR3 reads CASSLTGPGSYNEQFF. The CDR3 DNA is TGTGCCAGCAGTTTGACCGGGCCTGGCTCCTACAATGAGCAGTTCTTC.

V and J are TRBV20-1 and TRBJ2-1; D is tentatively TRBD1 or TRBD2 (5 bases each). The CDR3 is made up of 13 amino acids. The V and J ends lost 3 bases and 7 bases respectively, with 13 bases between them. From germline, CDR1 is DFQATT and CDR2 SNEGSKA (reference sequence). The CDR3 DNA sequence: TGCAGTGCTAGGGGGGAGAGGGAGAATGAGCAGTTCTTC. It translates to CSARGERENEQFF.

The rearrangement uses TRBV20-1 and TRBJ1-6; 7 bases are a match to TRBD1. J was trimmed by 6 bases and V by 6 bases; bases with no gene match: 8. There are 14 residues in the CDR3. The germline gives CDR1 DFQATT, CDR2 SNEGSKA (reference sequence). The CDR3 nucleotides are TGCAGTGCATCCACAGGGGACCTTAATTCACCCCTCCACTTT. Translated: CSASTGDLNSPLHF.

This clonotype was seen just once. V usage is TRBV19 and J usage is TRBJ2-7; TRBD1 or TRBD2 may be the D gene (6 bases each). V lost 6 bases and J 3 bases, leaving 12 bases between the germline ends. Germline assignment: CDR1 LNHDA and CDR2 SQIVND (reference sequence). The CDR3 has 13 residues. The CDR3, as DNA: TGTGCCAGTAGAGAGGGGGGTCGCTACGAGCAGTACTTC. This codes for CASREGGRYEQYF. The complete variable domain, with remaining parts taken from reference TRBV19 and TRBJ2-7, reads DGGITQSPKYLFRKEGQNVTLSCEQNLNHDAMYWYRQDPGQGLRLIYYSQIVNDFQKGDIAEGYSVSREKKESFPLTVTSAQKNPTAFYLCASREGGRYEQYFGPGTRLTVT.

In this sample, this clonotype turned up many times. The CDR3 spells CASSLVGSNQPQHF. In DNA form, the CDR3 reads TGTGCCAGCAGCTTAGTAGGGAGCAATCAGCCCCAGCATTTT. The gene calls are TRBV7-9 and TRBJ1-5; D ambiguous. Germline V gene lookup returns CDR1 SEHNR and CDR2 FQNEAQ (reference sequence). V was trimmed by 1 base and J by 1 base, leaving 5 bases between them. This CDR3 has 14 residues.

The table lists this clonotype with many counts. The genes are TRBV7-2 and TRBJ2-2; no clear D. V dropped 5 bases and J dropped 1 base, with 2 bases sitting between them. The length of the CDR3 is 12 residues. Germline assignment: CDR1 SGHTA and CDR2 FQGNSA. The CDR3 is CASSLNTGELFF. The CDR3 DNA follows: TGTGCCAGCAGCCTGAACACCGGGGAGCTGTTTTTT.

This clonotype was picked up many times. The V gene is TRBV14, the J gene TRBJ2-5; unclear D gene. CDR3 length equals 15 residues. V was shortened by 4 bases and J by 5 bases, with 17 bases between the two germline ends. Germline loops: CDR1 SGHDN, CDR2 FVKESK. In nucleotides, the CDR3 is TGTGCCAGCAGCCCAAGGGTCCAGGCAAGGGAGACCCAGTACTTC. This translates into CASSPRVQARETQYF.

The chain uses TRBV4-1 and TRBJ1-6, with TRBD1 as a possible D gene (6 bases). The germline V gene encodes CDR1 MGHRA and CDR2 YSYEKL. The CDR3 extends over 16 amino acids. With 2 bases removed from V and 7 bases from J, the gap between germline ends came to 15 bases. CDR3 nucleotides: TGCGCCAGCAGCCAAACTCTTGGGACATTCAATTCACCCCTCCACTTT. It translates to CASSQTLGTFNSPLHF.

J is TRBJ2-5 and V is TRBV7-2; D remains ambiguous. Germline V gives CDR1 SGHTA, CDR2 FQGNSA. The CDR3 has 11 residues. The germline V and J ends were trimmed by 6 bases and 3 bases, with 5 bases remaining between them. The CDR3 nucleotides read TGTGCCAGCAGATCCGAAGAGACCCAGTACTTC. Its protein product is CASRSEETQYF.

This clonotype was recorded many times. The chain couples TRBV7-3 to TRBJ1-1; D might be TRBD1 (5 bases). V was trimmed by 6 bases and J by 1 base, leaving 12 bases between them. CDR1 SGHTA and CDR2 FQGTGA come from the germline V gene. This CDR3 contains 14 residues. CDR3 residues: CASSLGTENTEAFF. In nucleotides, the CDR3 is TGTGCCAGCAGTCTCGGGACGGAGAACACTGAAGCTTTCTTT.

The J gene is TRBJ2-5, the V gene TRBV9; 8 positions agree with TRBD1. CDR1 is SGDLS and CDR2 is YYNGEE in the germline V gene. With V trimmed by 0 bases and J by 4 bases, 8 bases remained unmatched. The CDR3 is 16 residues long. The CDR3 DNA reads TGTGCCAGCAGCGTAGGACAGGGGCCCGGAGGAGAGACCCAGTACTTC. Its translation is CASSVGQGPGGETQYF.

This clonotype was seen ten or more times. The chain combines TRBV11-2 with TRBJ1-6; tentative D call: TRBD1 (6 bases). The CDR3 is 15 residues long. V was clipped by 2 bases and J by 10 bases, with 15 bases between them. From germline, CDR1 is SGHAT and CDR2 FQNNGV. CDR3 coding DNA: TGTGCCAGCAGCTTAATCCCAGGGGAAGGGTCACCCCTCCACTTT. As protein: CASSLIPGEGSPLHF.